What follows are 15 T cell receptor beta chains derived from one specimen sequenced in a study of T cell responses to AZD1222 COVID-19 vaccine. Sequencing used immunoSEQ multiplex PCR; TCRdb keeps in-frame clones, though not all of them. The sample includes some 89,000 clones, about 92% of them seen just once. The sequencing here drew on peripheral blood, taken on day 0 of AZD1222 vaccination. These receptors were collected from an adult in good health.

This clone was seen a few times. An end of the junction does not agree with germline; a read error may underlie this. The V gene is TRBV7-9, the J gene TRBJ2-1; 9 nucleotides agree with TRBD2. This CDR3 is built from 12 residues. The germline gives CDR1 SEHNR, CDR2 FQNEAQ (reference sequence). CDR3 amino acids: CASSSGLREGLF. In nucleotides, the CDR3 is TGTGCCAGCAGTTCAGGGTTGCGGGAGGGGCTCTTC.

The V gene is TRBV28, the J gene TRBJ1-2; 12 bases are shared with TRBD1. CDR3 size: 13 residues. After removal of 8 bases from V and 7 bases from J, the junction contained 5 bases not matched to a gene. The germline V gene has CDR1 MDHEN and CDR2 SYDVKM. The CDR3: CASGRDRGLGYTF. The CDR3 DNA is TGTGCCAGCGGCCGGGACAGGGGGCTTGGCTACACCTTC.

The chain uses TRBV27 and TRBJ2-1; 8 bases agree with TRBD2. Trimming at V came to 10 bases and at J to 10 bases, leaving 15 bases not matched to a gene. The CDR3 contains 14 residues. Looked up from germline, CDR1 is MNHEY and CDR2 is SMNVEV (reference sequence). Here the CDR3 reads CATSSAGVSREQFF. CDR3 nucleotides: TGTGCCACCTCATCAGCGGGAGTTTCGCGGGAGCAGTTCTTC.

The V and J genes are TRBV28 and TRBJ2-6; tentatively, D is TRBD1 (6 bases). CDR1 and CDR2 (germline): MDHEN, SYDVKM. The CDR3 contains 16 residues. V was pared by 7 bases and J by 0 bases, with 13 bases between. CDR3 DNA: TGTGCCAGCATTCCGGGACACCTCTCTGGGGCCAACGTCCTGACTTTC. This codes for CASIPGHLSGANVLTF.

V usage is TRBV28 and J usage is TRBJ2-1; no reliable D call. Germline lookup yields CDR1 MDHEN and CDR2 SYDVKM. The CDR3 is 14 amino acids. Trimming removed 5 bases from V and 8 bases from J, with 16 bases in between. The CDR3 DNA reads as TGTGCCAGCAGTACCCCTCACCTAGGCGATGAGCAGTTCTTC. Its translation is CASSTPHLGDEQFF.

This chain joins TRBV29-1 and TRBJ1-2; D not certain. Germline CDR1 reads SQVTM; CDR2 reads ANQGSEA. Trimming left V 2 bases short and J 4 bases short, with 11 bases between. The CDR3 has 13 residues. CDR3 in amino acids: CSVETDTVYGYTF. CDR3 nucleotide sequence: TGCAGCGTTGAAACAGACACGGTCTATGGCTACACCTTC.

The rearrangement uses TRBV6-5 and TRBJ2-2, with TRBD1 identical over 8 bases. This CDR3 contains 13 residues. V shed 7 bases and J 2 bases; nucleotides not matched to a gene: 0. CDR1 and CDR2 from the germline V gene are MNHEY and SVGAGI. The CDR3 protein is CASTGGNTGELFF. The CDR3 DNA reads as TGTGCCAGCACAGGGGGCAACACCGGGGAGCTGTTTTTT.

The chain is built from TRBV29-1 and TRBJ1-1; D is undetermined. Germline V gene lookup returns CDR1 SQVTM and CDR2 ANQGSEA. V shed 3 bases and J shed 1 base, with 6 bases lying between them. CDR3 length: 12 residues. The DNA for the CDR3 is TGCAGCGTTGACGAGGGGAACACTGAAGCTTTCTTT. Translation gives CSVDEGNTEAFF.

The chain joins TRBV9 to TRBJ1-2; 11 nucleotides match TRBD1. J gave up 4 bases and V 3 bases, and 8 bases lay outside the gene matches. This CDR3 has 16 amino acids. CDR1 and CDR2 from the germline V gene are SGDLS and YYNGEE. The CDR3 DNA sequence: TGTGCCAGCAGCGGGACAGGGGGCGCGGGGTTCTATGGCTACACCTTC. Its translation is CASSGTGGAGFYGYTF.

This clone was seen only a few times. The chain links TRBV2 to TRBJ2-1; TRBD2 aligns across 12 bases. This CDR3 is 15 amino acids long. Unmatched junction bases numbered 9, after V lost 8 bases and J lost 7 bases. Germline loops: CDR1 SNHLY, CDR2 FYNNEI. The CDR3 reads CASGTGTSGLNEQFF. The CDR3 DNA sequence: TGTGCCAGCGGGACCGGGACTAGCGGGTTAAATGAGCAGTTCTTC.

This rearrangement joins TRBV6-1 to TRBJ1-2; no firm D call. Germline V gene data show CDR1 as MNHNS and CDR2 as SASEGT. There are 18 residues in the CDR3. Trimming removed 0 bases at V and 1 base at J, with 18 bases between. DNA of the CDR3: TGTGCCAGCAGTGAAGCGGGGTTTATCGACCAACGTAACTATGGCTACACCTTC. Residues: CASSEAGFIDQRNYGYTF.

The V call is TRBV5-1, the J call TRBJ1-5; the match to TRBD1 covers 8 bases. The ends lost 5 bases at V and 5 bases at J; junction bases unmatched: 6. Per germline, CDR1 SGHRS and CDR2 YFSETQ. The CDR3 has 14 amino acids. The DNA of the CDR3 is TGCGCCAGCAGTTATGCAGGGGGCGATCAGCCCCAGCATTTT. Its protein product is CASSYAGGDQPQHF.

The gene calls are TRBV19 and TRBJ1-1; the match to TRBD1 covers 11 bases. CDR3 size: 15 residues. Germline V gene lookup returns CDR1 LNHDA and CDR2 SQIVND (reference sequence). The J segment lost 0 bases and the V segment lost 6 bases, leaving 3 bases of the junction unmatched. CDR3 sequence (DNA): TGTGCCAGTAGCAGGACAGGGGGCCTGAACACTGAAGCTTTCTTT. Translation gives CASSRTGGLNTEAFF.

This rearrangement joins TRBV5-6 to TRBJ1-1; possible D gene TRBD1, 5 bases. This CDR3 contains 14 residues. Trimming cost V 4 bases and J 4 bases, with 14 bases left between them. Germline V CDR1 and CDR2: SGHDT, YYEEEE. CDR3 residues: CASSPMGVGTEAFF. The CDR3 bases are TGTGCCAGCAGCCCCATGGGGGTTGGCACTGAAGCTTTCTTT.

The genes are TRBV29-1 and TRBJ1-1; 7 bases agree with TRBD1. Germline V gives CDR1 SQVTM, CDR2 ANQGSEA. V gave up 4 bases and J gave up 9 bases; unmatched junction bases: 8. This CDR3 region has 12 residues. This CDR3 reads CSVAGGGGKAFF. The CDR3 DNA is TGCAGCGTTGCAGGGGGAGGCGGGAAAGCTTTCTTT.